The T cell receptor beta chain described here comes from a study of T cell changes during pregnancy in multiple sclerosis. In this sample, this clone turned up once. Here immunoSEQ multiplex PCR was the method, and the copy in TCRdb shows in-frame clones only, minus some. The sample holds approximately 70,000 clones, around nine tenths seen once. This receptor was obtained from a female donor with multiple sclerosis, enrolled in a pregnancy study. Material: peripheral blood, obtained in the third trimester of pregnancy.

The CDR3 loop reads CASSLRGLNSNQPQHF. The CDR3 DNA reads TGTGCCAGCAGCCTCCGGGGTCTCAATAGCAATCAGCCCCAGCATTTT. The V gene is TRBV11-2, the J gene TRBJ1-5; no reliable D call. Germline-derived CDR1 and CDR2 are SGHAT and FQNNGV. V gave up 5 bases and J gave up 0 bases, with 14 bases separating them. There are 16 residues in the CDR3. Combining the CDR3 with reference TRBV11-2 and TRBJ1-5 gives the whole variable domain EAGVAQSPRYKIIEKRQSVAFWCNPISGHATLYWYQQILGQGPKLLIQFQNNGVVDDSQLPKDRFSAERLKGVDSTLKIQPAKLEDSAVYLCASSLRGLNSNQPQHFGDGTRLSIL.